The rows below give T cell receptor beta chains drawn from one sample of a study of blood T cell repertoires in COVID-19. Using immunoSEQ multiplex PCR, the repertoire was profiled, and TCRdb retains in-frame clones only, with some absent. The sample lists fewer than 150,000 clones, about 80% occurring once. Material for sequencing was peripheral blood. These receptors were collected from a human donor in a cohort sampled during active COVID-19. Each CDR3 is given with its conserved first and last residue. A D gene is named only where the DNA matches it firmly. Part of the rows lack a size; the others show once, few, many or a class for expanded clones.

V: TRBV2; size: NA; D: NA; J: TRBJ2-5; DNA: TGTGCCAGCGCCCCCCGGGGATGGGAGACCCAGTACTTC; CDR3: CASAPRGWETQYF
V: TRBV5-3; size: NA; D: TRBD1; J: TRBJ1-4; DNA: TGTGCCAGAAGCTCGGGACAGGGAGGAGAAAAACTGTTTTTT; CDR3: CARSSGQGGEKLFF
V: TRBV27; size: NA; D: NA; J: TRBJ1-5; DNA: TGTGCCAGCAGTATTAATGGGGGCCAGCCCCAGCATTTT; CDR3: CASSINGGQPQHF
V: TRBV9; size: medium-sized; D: NA; J: TRBJ1-5; DNA: TGTGCCAGCAGAATAGGGGATAGCAATCAGCCCCAGCATTTT; CDR3: CASRIGDSNQPQHF
V: TRBV7-7; size: few; D: NA; J: TRBJ2-3; DNA: TGTGCCAGCACCATCTCAGGGGCGGAGGACACAGATACGCAGTATTTT; CDR3: CASTISGAEDTDTQYF
V: TRBV6-5; size: NA; D: NA; J: TRBJ1-3; DNA: TGTGCCAGCAGTCGTGGTGGGGAGGCTGGAAACACCATATATTTT; CDR3: CASSRGGEAGNTIYF
V: TRBV6-2/TRBV6-3; size: NA; D: NA; J: TRBJ2-1; DNA: TGTGCCAGCAGTCAGGACTGGAACTCCAATGAGCAGTTCTTC; CDR3: CASSQDWNSNEQFF
V: TRBV6-1; size: NA; D: TRBD1; J: TRBJ1-4; DNA: TGTGCCAGCAGTGGGAGGGCAGGGGGTCGAACAACTAATGAAAAACTGTTTTTT; CDR3: CASSGRAGGRTTNEKLFF
V: TRBV15; size: NA; D: TRBD1; J: TRBJ2-2; DNA: TGTGCCACCAGCAGAGATTTCCCGGGACAGGGGTCGTCCGGGGAGCTGTTTTTT; CDR3: CATSRDFPGQGSSGELFF
V: TRBV25-1; size: NA; D: TRBD1; J: TRBJ2-7; DNA: TGTGCCAGCAGTGGGACAGGGAATATAAGGGACGAGCAGTACTTC; CDR3: CASSGTGNIRDEQYF
V: TRBV7-9; size: few; D: NA; J: TRBJ1-2; DNA: TGTGCCAGCAGCCCTGCCTTACAGGGCTATGGCTACACCTTC; CDR3: CASSPALQGYGYTF
V: TRBV12-3/TRBV12-4; size: NA; D: NA; J: TRBJ2-5; DNA: TGTGCCAGCAGAGGGGGGGTGGAAGAGACCCAGTACTTC; CDR3: CASRGGVEETQYF
V: TRBV28; size: NA; D: NA; J: TRBJ2-2; DNA: TGTGCCAGCAGTTTACCAGGGAACACCGGGGAGCTGTTTTTT; CDR3: CASSLPGNTGELFF
V: TRBV5-4; size: NA; D: NA; J: TRBJ1-2; DNA: TGTGCCAGCAGCTTGCGCAGGGGTGCCCCATATGGCTACACCTTC; CDR3: CASSLRRGAPYGYTF
V: TRBV7-7; size: NA; D: TRBD1; J: TRBJ2-5; DNA: TGTGCCAGCAGCTTTGGACAGGGGAGGCGAGAGACCCAGTACTTC; CDR3: CASSFGQGRRETQYF
V: TRBV28; size: NA; D: TRBD1; J: TRBJ2-6; DNA: TGTGCCAGCAGTTTACCCTTGAATCTCGGGACAGAGAGCTCTGGGGCCAACGTCCTGACTTTC; CDR3: CASSLPLNLGTESSGANVLTF
V: TRBV7-7; size: NA; D: TRBD1; J: TRBJ2-7; DNA: TGTGCCAGCAGCTTAGGGAACCCTGTGACAGGGTCCTACGAGCAGTACTTC; CDR3: CASSLGNPVTGSYEQYF
V: TRBV5-1; size: NA; D: NA; J: TRBJ2-1; DNA: TGCGCCAGCAGCCCGCGTGGGGGGGCTTCCTACAATGAGCAGTTCTTC; CDR3: CASSPRGGASYNEQFF
V: TRBV6-1; size: many; D: NA; J: TRBJ2-1; DNA: TGTGCCAGCAGTGAATTTCCTCCGAGCTACAATGAGCAGTTCTTC; CDR3: CASSEFPPSYNEQFF
V: TRBV20-1; size: NA; D: NA; J: TRBJ1-2; DNA: TGCAGTGCTGGAGATATCGGCTACACCTTC; CDR3: CSAGDIGYTF
V: TRBV2; size: NA; D: NA; J: TRBJ1-2; DNA: TGTGCCAGCAGTGAGGCCGGGAGGGACGGCTACACCTTC; CDR3: CASSEAGRDGYTF
V: TRBV6-5; size: NA; D: TRBD1; J: TRBJ1-2; DNA: TGTGCCAGCAGTTACGACAGGGGGAACTATGGCTACACCTTC; CDR3: CASSYDRGNYGYTF
V: TRBV2; size: NA; D: TRBD2; J: TRBJ2-1; DNA: TGTGCCAGCAGTTACGGACTAGCGGGTATTTACAATGAGCAGTTCTTC; CDR3: CASSYGLAGIYNEQFF
V: TRBV3-1/TRBV3-2; size: NA; D: TRBD1; J: TRBJ2-3; DNA: TGTGCCAGCAGCCATCCCCCCGGGACAGGGGCCTTTACCACAGATACGCAGTATTTT; CDR3: CASSHPPGTGAFTTDTQYF
V: TRBV7-9; size: NA; D: NA; J: TRBJ2-7; DNA: TGTGCCAGCAGCCTATTCCCCTACGAGCAGTACTTC; CDR3: CASSLFPYEQYF
V: TRBV11-2; size: once; D: TRBD2; J: TRBJ2-5; DNA: TGTGCCAGCAGCCCAGGGAGAGGTCTAGCGGGGACCCAAGAGACCCAGTACTTC; CDR3: CASSPGRGLAGTQETQYF
V: TRBV7-2; size: NA; D: TRBD1; J: TRBJ1-2; DNA: TGTGCCAGCAGCTCGGACAGGGGGCTTGACTATGGCTACACCTTC; CDR3: CASSSDRGLDYGYTF
V: TRBV2; size: NA; D: TRBD2; J: TRBJ2-3; DNA: TGTGCCAGCAGTGGCGGGACTAGCGGGCTTAGCACAGATACGCAGTATTTT; CDR3: CASSGGTSGLSTDTQYF
V: TRBV10-3; size: NA; D: TRBD1; J: TRBJ2-1; DNA: TGTGCCATTTCCGACAGGGGGCACGACAATGAGCAGTTCTTC; CDR3: CAISDRGHDNEQFF
V: TRBV6-4; size: NA; D: NA; J: TRBJ2-2; DNA: TGTGCCAGCAGTGCGCAAGGGGCCTTCAACACCGGGGAGCTGTTTTTT; CDR3: CASSAQGAFNTGELFF
V: TRBV3-1/TRBV3-2; size: NA; D: TRBD2; J: TRBJ2-2; DNA: TGTGCCAGCAGCCAAGGGGGCGGGGGAAGGGCCGGGGAGCTGTTTTTT; CDR3: CASSQGGGGRAGELFF
V: TRBV9; size: few; D: TRBD1; J: TRBJ2-5; DNA: TGTGCCAGCAGCGGGGGACAGGACCAAGAGACCCAGTACTTC; CDR3: CASSGGQDQETQYF
V: TRBV5-8; size: NA; D: TRBD2; J: TRBJ2-7; DNA: TGTGCCAGCAGCGCCCTCCCGGGACTAAACTACGAGCAGTACTTC; CDR3: CASSALPGLNYEQYF
V: TRBV4-1; size: few; D: TRBD2; J: TRBJ2-7; DNA: TGCGCCAGCAGCCAGCAGGGACTAGCGAGCTCCTACGAGCAGTACTTC; CDR3: CASSQQGLASSYEQYF
V: TRBV23-1; size: NA; D: NA; J: TRBJ1-5; DNA: TGCGCCAGCAGTCATCTGAGAGTCCCTGTCAATCAGCCCCAGCATTTT; CDR3: CASSHLRVPVNQPQHF
V: TRBV28; size: NA; D: TRBD2; J: TRBJ2-1; DNA: TGTGCCAGCAGTTTACCCCTCGGGGGGACCTACAATGAGCAGTTCTTC; CDR3: CASSLPLGGTYNEQFF
V: TRBV5-6; size: few; D: TRBD1; J: TRBJ1-1; DNA: TGTGCCAGCAGCTCACCGGGACAGGGGGTATACACTGAAGCTTTCTTT; CDR3: CASSSPGQGVYTEAFF
V: TRBV4-1; size: NA; D: TRBD2; J: TRBJ2-7; DNA: TGCGCCAGCAGCCAAGTCGGGGGGTCGGAGCAGTACTTC; CDR3: CASSQVGGSEQYF
V: TRBV7-9; size: NA; D: TRBD2; J: TRBJ2-1; DNA: TGTGCCAGCCGTGCCCCGACTAGCGGGGGCTACAATGAGCAGTTCTTC; CDR3: CASRAPTSGGYNEQFF
V: TRBV6-5; size: NA; D: TRBD1; J: TRBJ1-2; DNA: TGTGCCAGCAGCCCGTGGTTGGGACAGTCCTATGGCTACACCTTC; CDR3: CASSPWLGQSYGYTF
V: TRBV11-2; size: NA; D: NA; J: TRBJ1-2; DNA: TGTGCCAGCAGCCCAGAAGGGGCTAACTATGGCTACACCTTC; CDR3: CASSPEGANYGYTF